The clone carrying this TCR beta chain was found a few times. TCRdb re-called the 5' RACE reads through MiXCR, storing one row per CDR3 protein. Among tens of thousands of distinct CDR3 sequences, around 13% were seen once, and the ten largest hold around 6.4%. These data originate in a study of early T cells in non-severe SARS-CoV-2 infection. The specimen sequenced was whole blood. The receptor's source is an adult who was a healthcare worker with PCR-confirmed SARS-CoV-2 infection or an uninfected control (not recorded which).

The chain's CDR3 is CASSLWGQANTEAFF. CDR3 nucleotide sequence: TGTGCCAGCAGTTTATGGGGACAGGCAAACACTGAAGCTTTCTTT. The rearrangement links TRBV28 to TRBJ1-1; 8 positions agree with TRBD1. The junction had 2 bases not matched to a gene; V was cut back by 0 bases and J by 2 bases. Germline CDR1 reads MDHEN; CDR2 reads SYDVKM. The CDR3 totals 15 residues.